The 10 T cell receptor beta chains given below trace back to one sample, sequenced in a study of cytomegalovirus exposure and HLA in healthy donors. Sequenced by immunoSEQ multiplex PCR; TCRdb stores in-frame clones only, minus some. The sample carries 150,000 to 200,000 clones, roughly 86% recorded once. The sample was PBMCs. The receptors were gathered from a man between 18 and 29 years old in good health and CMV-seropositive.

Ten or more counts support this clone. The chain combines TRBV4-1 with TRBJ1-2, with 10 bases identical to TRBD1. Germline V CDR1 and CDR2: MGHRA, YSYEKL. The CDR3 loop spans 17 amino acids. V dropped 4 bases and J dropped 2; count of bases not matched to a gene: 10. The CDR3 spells CASSPWLPGQGNYGYTF. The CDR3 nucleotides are TGCGCCAGCAGCCCTTGGCTTCCGGGACAGGGGAACTATGGCTACACCTTC.

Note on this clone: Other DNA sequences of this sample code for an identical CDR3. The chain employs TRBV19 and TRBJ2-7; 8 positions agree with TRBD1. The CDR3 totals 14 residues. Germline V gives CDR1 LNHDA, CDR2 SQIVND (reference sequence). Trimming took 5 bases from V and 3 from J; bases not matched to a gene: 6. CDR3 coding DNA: TGTGCCAGTAGTGTAACAGGGGGGAGCTACGAGCAGTACTTC. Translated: CASSVTGGSYEQYF.

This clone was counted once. CDR3 sequence: CASSSRTSGSGNEQFF. The CDR3 DNA reads TGTGCCAGTAGTTCTAGGACTAGCGGGAGTGGGAATGAGCAGTTCTTC. The chain carries TRBV19 and TRBJ2-1; 13 bases agree with TRBD2. V lost 5 bases, J lost 7 bases, and 8 bases stayed unmatched. This CDR3 spans 16 amino acids. Germline CDR1 is LNHDA and CDR2 is SQIVND (reference sequence).

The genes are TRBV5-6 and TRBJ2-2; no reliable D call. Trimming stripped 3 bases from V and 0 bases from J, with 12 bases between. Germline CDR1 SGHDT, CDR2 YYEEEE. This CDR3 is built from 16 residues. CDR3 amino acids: CASSSPGVPNTGELFF. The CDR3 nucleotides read TGTGCCAGCAGCTCCCCGGGTGTTCCGAACACCGGGGAGCTGTTTTTT.

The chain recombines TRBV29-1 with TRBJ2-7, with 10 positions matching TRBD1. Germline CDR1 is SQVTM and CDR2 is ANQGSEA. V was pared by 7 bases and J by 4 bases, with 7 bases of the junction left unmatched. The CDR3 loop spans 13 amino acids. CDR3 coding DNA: TGCAGCGCGACACCGGGACAGGGGTACGAGCAGTACTTC. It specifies CSATPGQGYEQYF.

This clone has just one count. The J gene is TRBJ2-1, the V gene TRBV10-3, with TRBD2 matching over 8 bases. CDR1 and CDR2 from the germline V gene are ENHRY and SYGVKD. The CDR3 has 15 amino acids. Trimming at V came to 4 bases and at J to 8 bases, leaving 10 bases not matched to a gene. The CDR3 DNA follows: TGTGCCATCAGTGGGGGGACGGGAGGGCCGGATGAGCAGTTCTTC. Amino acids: CAISGGTGGPDEQFF.

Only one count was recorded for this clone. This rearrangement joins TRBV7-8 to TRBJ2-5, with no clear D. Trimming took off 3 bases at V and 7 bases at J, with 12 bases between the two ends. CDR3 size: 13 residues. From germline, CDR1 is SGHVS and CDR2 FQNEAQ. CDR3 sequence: CASSFSLFGTQYF. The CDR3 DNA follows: TGTGCCAGCAGCTTCTCTTTGTTCGGGACCCAGTACTTC.

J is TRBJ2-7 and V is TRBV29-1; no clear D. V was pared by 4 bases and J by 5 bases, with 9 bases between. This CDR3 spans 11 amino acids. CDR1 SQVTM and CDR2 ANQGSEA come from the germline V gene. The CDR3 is CSVGQRNEQYF. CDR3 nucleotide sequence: TGCAGCGTTGGTCAGAGGAACGAGCAGTACTTC.

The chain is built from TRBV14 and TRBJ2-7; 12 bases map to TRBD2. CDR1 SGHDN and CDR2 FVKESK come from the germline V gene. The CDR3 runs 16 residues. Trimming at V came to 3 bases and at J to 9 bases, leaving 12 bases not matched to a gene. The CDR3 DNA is TGTGCCAGCAGCCACCAAAGACTAGCGGGAGTAGTAGGGCAGTACTTC. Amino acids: CASSHQRLAGVVGQYF.

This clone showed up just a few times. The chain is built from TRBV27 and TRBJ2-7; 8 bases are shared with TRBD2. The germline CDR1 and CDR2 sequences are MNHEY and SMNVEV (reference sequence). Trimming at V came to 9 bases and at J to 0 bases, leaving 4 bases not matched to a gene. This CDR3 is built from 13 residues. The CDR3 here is CASMLAGSYEQYF. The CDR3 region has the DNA TGTGCCAGTATGCTAGCGGGCTCCTACGAGCAGTACTTC.